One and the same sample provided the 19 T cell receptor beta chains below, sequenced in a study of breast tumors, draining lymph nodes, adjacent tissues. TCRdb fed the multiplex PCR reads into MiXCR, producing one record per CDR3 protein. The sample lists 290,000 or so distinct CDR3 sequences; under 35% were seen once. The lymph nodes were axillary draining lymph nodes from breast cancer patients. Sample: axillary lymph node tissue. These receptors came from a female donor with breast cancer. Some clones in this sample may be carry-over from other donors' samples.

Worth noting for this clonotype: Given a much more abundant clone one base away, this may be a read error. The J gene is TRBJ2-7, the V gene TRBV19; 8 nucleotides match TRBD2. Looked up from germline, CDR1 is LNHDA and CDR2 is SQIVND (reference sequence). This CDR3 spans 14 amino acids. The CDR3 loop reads CASSNPGGTYEQCF. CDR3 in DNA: TGTGCCAGTAGTAACCCGGGAGGGACCTACGAGCAGTGCTTC. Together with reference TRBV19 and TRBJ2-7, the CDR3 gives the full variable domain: DGGITQSPKYLFRKEGQNVTLSCEQNLNHDAMYWYRQDPGQGLRLIYYSQIVNDFQKGDIAEGYSVSREKKESFPLTVTSAQKNPTAFYLCASSNPGGTYEQCFGPGTRLTVT.

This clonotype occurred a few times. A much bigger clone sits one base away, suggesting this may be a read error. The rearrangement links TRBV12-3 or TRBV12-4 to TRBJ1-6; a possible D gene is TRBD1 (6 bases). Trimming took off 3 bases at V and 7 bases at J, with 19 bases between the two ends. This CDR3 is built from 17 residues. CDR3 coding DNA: TGTGCCAGCAGTTTCGTAGGGGGGGGCTGGGGGAATTCACCCCTCCACTTT. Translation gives CASSFVGGGWGNSPLHF.

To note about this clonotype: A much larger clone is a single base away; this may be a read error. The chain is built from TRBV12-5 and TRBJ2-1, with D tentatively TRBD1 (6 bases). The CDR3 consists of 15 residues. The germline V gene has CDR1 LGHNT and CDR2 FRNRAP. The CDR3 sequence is CASRLTGHIYNEQFF. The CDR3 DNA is TGTGCCAGCAGACTGACAGGACACATCTACAATGAGCAGTTCTTC.

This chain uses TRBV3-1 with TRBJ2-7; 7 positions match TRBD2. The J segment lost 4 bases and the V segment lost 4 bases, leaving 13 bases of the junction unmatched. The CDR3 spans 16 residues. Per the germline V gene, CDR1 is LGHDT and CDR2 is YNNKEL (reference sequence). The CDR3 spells CASSPRGLGGGYEQYF. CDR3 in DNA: TGTGCCAGCAGCCCACGGGGTCTCGGCGGGGGTTACGAGCAGTACTTC.

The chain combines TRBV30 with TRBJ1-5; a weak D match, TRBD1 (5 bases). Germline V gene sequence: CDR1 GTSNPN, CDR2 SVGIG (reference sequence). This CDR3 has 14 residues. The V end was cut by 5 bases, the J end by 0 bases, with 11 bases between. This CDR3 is CAWDSLYSNQPQHF. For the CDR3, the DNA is TGTGCCTGGGACAGTCTCTATAGCAATCAGCCCCAGCATTTT.

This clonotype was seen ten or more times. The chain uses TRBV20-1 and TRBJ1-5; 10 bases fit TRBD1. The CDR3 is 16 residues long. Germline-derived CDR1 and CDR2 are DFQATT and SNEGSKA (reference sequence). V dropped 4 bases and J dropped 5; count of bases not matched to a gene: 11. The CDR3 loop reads CSANSPGQGFHQPQHF. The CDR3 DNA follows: TGCAGTGCTAACTCTCCGGGACAGGGGTTCCATCAGCCCCAGCATTTT.

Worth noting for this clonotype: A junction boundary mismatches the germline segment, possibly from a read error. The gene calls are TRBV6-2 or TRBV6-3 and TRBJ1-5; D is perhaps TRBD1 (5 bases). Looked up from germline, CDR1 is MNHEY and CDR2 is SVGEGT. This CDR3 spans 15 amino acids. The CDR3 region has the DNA TGTGCCAGCAGTTCGGCGGGGAGGGGCAATCGGCCCCAGCATTTT. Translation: CASSSAGRGNRPQHF.

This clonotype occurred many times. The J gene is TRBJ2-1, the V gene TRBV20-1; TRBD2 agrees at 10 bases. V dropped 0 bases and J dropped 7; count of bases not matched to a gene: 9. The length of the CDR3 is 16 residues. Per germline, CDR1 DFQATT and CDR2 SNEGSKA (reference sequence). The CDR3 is CSARDSRGLALNEQFF. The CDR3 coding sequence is TGCAGTGCTAGAGATTCTCGGGGACTAGCGCTTAATGAGCAGTTCTTC.

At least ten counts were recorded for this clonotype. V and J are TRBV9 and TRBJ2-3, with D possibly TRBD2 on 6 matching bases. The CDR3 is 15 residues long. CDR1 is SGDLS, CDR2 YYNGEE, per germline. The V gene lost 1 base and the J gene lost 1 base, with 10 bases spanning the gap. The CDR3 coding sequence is TGTGCCAGCAGCGTAACTGCTAGCGGCACAGATACGCAGTATTTT. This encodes CASSVTASGTDTQYF. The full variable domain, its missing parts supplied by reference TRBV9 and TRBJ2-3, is DSGVTQTPKHLITATGQRVTLRCSPRSGDLSVYWYQQSLDQGLQFLIQYYNGEERAKGNILERFSAQQFPDLHSELNLSSLELGDSALYFCASSVTASGTDTQYFGPGTRLTVL.

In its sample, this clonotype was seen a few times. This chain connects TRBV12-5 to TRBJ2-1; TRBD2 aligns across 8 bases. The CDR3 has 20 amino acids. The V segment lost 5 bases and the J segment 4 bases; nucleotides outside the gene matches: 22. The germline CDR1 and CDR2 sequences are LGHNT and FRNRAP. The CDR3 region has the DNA TGTGCTAGTGGTACCGATACCGCGGGGGGACACAGGAGGGGATACAATGAGCAGTTCTTC. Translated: CASGTDTAGGHRRGYNEQFF.

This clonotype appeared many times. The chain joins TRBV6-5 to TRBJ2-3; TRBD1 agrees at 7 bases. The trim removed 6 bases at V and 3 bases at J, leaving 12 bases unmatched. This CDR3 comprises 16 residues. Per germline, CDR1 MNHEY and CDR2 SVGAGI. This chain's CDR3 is CASSLTNRGWTDTQYF. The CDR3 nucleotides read TGTGCCAGCAGCCTAACGAACAGGGGTTGGACAGATACGCAGTATTTT.

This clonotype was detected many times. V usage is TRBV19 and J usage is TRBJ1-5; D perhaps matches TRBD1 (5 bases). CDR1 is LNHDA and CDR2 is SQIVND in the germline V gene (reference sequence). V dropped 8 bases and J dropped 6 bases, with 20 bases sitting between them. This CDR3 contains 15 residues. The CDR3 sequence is CASHKPGTGAQPQHF. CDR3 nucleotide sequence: TGTGCCAGTCATAAACCCGGGACCGGTGCTCAGCCCCAGCATTTT.

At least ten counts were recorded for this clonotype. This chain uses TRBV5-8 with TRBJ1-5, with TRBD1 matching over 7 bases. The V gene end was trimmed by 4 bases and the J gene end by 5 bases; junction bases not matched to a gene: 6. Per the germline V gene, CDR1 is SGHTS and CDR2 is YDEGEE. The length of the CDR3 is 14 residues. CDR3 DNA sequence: TGTGCCAGCAGCGACGACAGGGAAGATCAGCCCCAGCATTTT. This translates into CASSDDREDQPQHF.

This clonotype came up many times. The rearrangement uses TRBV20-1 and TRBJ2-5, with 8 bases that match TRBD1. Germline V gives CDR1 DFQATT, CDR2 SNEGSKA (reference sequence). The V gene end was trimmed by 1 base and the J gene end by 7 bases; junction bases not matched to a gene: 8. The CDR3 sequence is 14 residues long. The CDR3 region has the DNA TGCAGTGCTAGAGTTGGGGAACAGGGGGGGACCCAGTACTTC. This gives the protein CSARVGEQGGTQYF.

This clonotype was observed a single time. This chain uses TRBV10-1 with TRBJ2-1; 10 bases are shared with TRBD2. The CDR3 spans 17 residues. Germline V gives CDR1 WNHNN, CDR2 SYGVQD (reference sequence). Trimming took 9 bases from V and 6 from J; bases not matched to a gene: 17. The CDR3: CARRLAGAGGGSNEQFF. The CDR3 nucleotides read TGCGCCAGACGGCTAGCGGGAGCAGGGGGGGGATCCAATGAGCAGTTCTTC.

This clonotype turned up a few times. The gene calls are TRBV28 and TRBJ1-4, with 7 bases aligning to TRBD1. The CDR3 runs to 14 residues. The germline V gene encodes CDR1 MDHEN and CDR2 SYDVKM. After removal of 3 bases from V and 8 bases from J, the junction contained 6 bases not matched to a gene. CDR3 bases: TGTGCCAGCAGTTTCAGACCGGGACAGGAAAAACTGTTTTTT. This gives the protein CASSFRPGQEKLFF.

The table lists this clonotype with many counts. The CDR3 DNA follows: TGCAGTGCCATTAGCGGGACCGATGAGCAGTTCTTC. Protein sequence: CSAISGTDEQFF. The genes are TRBV20-1 and TRBJ2-1, with 8 bases lining up with TRBD2. This CDR3 is 12 amino acids long. The V segment lost 6 bases and the J segment 8 bases; nucleotides outside the gene matches: 6. Germline CDR1 reads DFQATT; CDR2 reads SNEGSKA (reference sequence).

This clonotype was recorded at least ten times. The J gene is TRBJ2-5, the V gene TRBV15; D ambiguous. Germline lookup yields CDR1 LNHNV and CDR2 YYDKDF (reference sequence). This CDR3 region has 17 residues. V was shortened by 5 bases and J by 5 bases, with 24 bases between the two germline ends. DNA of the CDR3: TGTGCCACCAGCCTCTCCTTAGGTGGAGCGTCATTGGAGACCCAGTACTTC. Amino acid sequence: CATSLSLGGASLETQYF. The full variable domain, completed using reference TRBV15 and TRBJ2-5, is DAMVIQNPRYQVTQFGKPVTLSCSQTLNHNVMYWYQQKSSQAPKLLFHYYDKDFNNEADTPDNFQSRRPNTSFCFLDIRSPGLGDTAMYLCATSLSLGGASLETQYFGPGTRLLVL.

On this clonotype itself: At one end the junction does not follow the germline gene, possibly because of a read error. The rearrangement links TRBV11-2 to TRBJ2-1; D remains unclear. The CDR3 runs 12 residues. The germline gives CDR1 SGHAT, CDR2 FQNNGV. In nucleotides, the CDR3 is TGTGCCTGCAGCCAGGTGGGGAATGGGCAGTTCTTC. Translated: CACSQVGNGQFF.